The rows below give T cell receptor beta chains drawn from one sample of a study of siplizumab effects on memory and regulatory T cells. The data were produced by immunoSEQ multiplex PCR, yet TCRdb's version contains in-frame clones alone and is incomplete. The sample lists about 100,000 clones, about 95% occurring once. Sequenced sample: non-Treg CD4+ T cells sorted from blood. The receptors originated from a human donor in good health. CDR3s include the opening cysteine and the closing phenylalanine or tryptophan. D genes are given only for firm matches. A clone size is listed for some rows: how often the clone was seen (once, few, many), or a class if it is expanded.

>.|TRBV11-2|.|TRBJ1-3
CASSLSATISGNTIYF
TGTGCCAGCAGCTTATCGGCGACAATCTCTGGAAACACCATATATTTT
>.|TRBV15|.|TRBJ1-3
CATSRDAGTGNTIYF
TGTGCCACCAGCAGAGATGCAGGAACTGGAAACACCATATATTTT
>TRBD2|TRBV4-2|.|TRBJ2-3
CASSQKIGTSGTDTQYF
TGTGCCAGCAGCCAAAAAATAGGGACTAGCGGCACAGATACGCAGTATTTT
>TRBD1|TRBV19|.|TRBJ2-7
CASTKRPSGQGSYEQYF
TGTGCCAGTACTAAACGTCCCTCGGGACAGGGATCCTACGAGCAGTACTTC
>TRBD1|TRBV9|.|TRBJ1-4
CASSVEGQGEKLFF
TGTGCCAGCAGCGTAGAGGGACAGGGTGAAAAACTGTTTTTT
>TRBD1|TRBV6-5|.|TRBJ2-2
CASRTDRALGGELFF
TGTGCCAGCAGAACGGACAGGGCCCTCGGCGGGGAGCTGTTTTTT
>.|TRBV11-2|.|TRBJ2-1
CASSSLGPSSYNEQFF
TGTGCCAGCAGCTCCCTGGGGCCGAGCTCCTACAATGAGCAGTTCTTC
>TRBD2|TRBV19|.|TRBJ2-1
CASSRGGEGYNEQFF
TGTGCCAGTAGTCGCGGCGGGGAGGGTTACAATGAGCAGTTCTTC
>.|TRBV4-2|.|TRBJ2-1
CASSFLAENEQFF
TGTGCCAGCAGCTTTTTAGCGGAAAATGAGCAGTTCTTC
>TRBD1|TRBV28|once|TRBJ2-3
CASSLGTGVSTDTQYF
TGTGCCAGCAGTTTAGGGACAGGGGTAAGCACAGATACGCAGTATTTT
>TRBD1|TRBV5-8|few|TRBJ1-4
CASSSGDRDNEKLFF
TGTGCCAGCAGCTCCGGGGACAGAGATAATGAAAAACTGTTTTTT
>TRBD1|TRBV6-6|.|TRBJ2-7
CASKPGQGAYEQYF
TGTGCCAGCAAGCCGGGACAGGGAGCCTACGAGCAGTACTTC
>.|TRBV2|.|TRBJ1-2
CASRVGGDYGYTF
TGTGCCAGCAGAGTGGGGGGGGACTATGGCTACACCTTC
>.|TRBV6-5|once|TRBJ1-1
CASSSPPAAGAFF
TGTGCCAGCAGTTCCCCCCCGGCGGCGGGAGCTTTCTTT
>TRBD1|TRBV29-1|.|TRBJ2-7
CSVVGQGFYEQYF
TGCAGCGTCGTGGGACAGGGGTTTTACGAGCAGTACTTC
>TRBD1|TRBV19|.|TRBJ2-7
CASSPGQGFYEQYF
TGTGCCAGTAGCCCGGGACAGGGGTTCTACGAGCAGTACTTC
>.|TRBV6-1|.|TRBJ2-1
CASSEALGPNNEQFF
TGTGCCAGCAGTGAAGCTTTGGGACCAAACAATGAGCAGTTCTTC
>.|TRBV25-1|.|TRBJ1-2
CASSEYGVAGYGYTF
TGTGCCAGCAGTGAATATGGCGTGGCTGGCTATGGCTACACCTTC
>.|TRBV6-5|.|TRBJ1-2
CASPTRGYGYTF
TGTGCCAGCCCTACCAGGGGATATGGCTACACCTTC
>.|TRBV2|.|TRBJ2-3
CAGAPPRGTDTQYF
TGTGCCGGAGCTCCCCCCAGGGGCACAGATACGCAGTATTTT
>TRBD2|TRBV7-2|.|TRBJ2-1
CASSTRTSGSMDEQFF
TGTGCCAGCAGCACTCGGACTAGCGGGAGTATGGATGAGCAGTTCTTC
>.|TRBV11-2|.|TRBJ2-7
CASSLSGQGRVYEQYF
TGTGCCAGCAGCTTAAGCGGGCAGGGCCGTGTCTACGAGCAGTACTTC
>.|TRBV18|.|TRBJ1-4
CASSPREGTNEKLFF
TGTGCCAGCTCACCACGTGAGGGGACAAATGAAAAACTGTTTTTT